The sequence of this TCR beta chain was determined in a study of breast tumors, draining lymph nodes, adjacent tissues. The CDR3 sequence is 14 residues long. Germline V gene sequence: CDR1 DFQATT, CDR2 SNEGSKA (reference sequence). As to this clonotype: A read error may explain this, as a much larger clone is one base away.

The lymph nodes were axillary draining lymph nodes from breast cancer patients. TCRdb used MiXCR to reprocess the multiplex PCR reads, holding one entry per CDR3 protein. The data hold 200,000 to 300,000 distinct CDR3 sequences, with 30% to 35% observed a single time. The chain employs TRBV20-1 and TRBJ2-7; 10 bases are a match to TRBD2. The TCR comes from a female donor with breast cancer. Some clones in this sample may be carry-over from other donors' samples. Sequencing used axillary lymph node tissue. CDR3 amino acids: CSATPSGSSSEQYF. For the CDR3, the DNA is TGCAGTGCTACCCCTAGCGGGAGCTCCTCCGAGCAGTACTTC.